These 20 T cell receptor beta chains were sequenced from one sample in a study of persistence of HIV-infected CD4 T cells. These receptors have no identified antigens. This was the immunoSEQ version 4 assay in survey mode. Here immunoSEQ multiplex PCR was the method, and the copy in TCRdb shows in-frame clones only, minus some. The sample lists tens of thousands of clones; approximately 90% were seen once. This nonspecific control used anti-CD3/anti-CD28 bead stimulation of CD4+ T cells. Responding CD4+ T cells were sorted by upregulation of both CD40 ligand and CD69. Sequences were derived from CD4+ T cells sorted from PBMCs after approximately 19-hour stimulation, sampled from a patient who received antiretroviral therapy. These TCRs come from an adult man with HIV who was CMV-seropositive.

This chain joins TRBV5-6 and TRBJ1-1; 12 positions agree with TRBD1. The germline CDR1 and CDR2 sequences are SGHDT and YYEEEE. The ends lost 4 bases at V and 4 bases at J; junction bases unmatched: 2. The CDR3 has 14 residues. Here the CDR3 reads CASSTGQGATEAFF. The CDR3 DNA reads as TGTGCCAGCAGCACGGGACAGGGGGCCACTGAAGCTTTCTTT.

CDR3 sequence reads: CASSIRAQFNQPQHF. CDR3 bases: TGTGCCAGTAGTATAAGGGCGCAGTTCAATCAGCCCCAGCATTTT. The gene calls are TRBV19 and TRBJ1-5; D is undetermined. V was clipped by 2 bases and J by 3 bases, with 11 bases between them. The V gene's germline CDR1 is LNHDA and CDR2 SQIVND (reference sequence). This CDR3 spans 15 amino acids.

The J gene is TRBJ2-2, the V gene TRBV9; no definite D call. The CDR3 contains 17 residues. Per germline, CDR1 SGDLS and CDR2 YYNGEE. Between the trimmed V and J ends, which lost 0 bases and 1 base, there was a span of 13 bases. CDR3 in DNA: TGTGCCAGCAGCGTAGGGGTGGGGATAGTGAACACCGGGGAGCTGTTTTTT. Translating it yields CASSVGVGIVNTGELFF.

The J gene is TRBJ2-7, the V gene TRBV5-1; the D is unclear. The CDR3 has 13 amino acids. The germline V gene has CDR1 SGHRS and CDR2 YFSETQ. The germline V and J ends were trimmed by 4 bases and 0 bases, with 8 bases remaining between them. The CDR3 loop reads CASSPSSSYEQYF. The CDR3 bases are TGCGCCAGCAGCCCCAGTAGCTCCTACGAGCAGTACTTC. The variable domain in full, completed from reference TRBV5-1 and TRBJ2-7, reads KAGVTQTPRYLIKTRGQQVTLSCSPISGHRSVSWYQQTPGQGLQFLFEYFSETQRNKGNFPGRFSGRQFSNSRSEMNVSTLELGDSALYLCASSPSSSYEQYFGPGTRLTVT.

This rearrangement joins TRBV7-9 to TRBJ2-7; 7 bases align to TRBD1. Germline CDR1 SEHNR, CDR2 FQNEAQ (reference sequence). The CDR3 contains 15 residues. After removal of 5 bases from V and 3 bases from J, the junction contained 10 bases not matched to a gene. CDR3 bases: TGTGCCAGCAGCCCCCTGACAGGGATTGGCTACGAGCAGTACTTC. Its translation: CASSPLTGIGYEQYF.

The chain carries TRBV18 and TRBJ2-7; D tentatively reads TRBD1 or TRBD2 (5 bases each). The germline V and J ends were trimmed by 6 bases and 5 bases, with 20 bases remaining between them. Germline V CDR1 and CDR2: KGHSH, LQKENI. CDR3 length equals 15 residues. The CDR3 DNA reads TGTGCCAGCTCTCCTCGGGGCGGCTTCCAGGACGAGCAGTACTTC. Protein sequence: CASSPRGGFQDEQYF. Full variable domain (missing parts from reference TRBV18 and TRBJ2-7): NAGVMQNPRHLVRRRGQEARLRCSPMKGHSHVYWYRQLPEEGLKFMVYLQKENIIDESGMPKERFSAEFPKEGPSILRIQQVVRGDSAAYFCASSPRGGFQDEQYFGPGTRLTVT.

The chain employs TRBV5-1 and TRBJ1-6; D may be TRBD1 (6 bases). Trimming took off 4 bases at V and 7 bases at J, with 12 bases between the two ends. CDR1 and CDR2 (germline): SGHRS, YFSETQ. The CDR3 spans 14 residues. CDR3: CASSTRTANSPLHF. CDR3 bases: TGCGCCAGCAGCACGAGGACAGCGAATTCACCCCTCCACTTT.

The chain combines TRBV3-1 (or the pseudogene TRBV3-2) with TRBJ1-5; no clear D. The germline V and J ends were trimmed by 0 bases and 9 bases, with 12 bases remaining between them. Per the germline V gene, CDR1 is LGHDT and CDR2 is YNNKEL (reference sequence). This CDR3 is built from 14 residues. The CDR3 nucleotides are TGTGCCAGCAGCCAAGATCACCGTAGCCGGCCCCAGCATTTT. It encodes CASSQDHRSRPQHF.

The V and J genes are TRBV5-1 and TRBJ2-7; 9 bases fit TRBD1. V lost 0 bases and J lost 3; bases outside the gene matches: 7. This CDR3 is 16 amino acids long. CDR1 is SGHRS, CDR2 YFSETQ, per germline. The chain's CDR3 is CASSLGTGDRDYEQYF. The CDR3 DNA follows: TGCGCCAGCAGCTTGGGGACCGGGGACAGGGACTACGAGCAGTACTTC.

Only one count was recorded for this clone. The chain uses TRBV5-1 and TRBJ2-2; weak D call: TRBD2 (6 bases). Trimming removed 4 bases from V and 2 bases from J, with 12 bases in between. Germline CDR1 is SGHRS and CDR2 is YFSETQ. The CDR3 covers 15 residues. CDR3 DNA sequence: TGCGCCAGCAGCGATACGGGACTCAACACCGGGGAGCTGTTTTTT. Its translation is CASSDTGLNTGELFF.

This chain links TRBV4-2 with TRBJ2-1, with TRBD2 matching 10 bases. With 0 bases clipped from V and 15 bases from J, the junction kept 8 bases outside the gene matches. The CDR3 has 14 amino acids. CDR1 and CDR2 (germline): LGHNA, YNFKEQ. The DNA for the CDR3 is TGTGCCAGCAGCCAAGATGTAATAGCGGGGGGACGGTTCTTC. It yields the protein CASSQDVIAGGRFF.

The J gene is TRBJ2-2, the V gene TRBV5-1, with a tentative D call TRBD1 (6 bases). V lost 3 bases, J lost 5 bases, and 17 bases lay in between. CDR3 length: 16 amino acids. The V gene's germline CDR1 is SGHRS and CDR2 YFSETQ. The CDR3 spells CASSSPGHSSTGELFF. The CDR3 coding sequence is TGCGCCAGCAGCTCTCCGGGACACAGCTCTACCGGGGAGCTGTTTTTT.

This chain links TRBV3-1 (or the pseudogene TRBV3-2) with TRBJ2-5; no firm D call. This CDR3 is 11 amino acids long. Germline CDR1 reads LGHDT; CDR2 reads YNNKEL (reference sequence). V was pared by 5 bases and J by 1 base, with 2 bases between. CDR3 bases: TGTGCCAGCAGCTTCCAAGAGACCCAGTACTTC. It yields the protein CASSFQETQYF.

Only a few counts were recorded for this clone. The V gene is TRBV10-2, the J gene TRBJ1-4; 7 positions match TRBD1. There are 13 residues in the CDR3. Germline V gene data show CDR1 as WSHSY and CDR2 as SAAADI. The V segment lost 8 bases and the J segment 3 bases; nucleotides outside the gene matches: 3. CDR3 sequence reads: CASGDSSNEKLFF. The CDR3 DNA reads TGCGCCAGCGGGGACAGCTCTAATGAAAAACTGTTTTTT.

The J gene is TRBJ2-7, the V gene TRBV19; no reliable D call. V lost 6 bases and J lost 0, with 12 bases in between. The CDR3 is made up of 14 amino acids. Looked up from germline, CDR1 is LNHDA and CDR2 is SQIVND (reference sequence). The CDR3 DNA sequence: TGTGCCAGTAGAAGGCAGGTTAACTCCTACGAGCAGTACTTC. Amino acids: CASRRQVNSYEQYF.

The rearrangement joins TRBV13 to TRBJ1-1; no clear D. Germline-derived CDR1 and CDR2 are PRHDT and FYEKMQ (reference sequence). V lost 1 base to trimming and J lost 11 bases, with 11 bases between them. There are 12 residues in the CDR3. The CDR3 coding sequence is TGTGCCAGCAGCTTAGTTTTGCGGGCGGCTTTCTTT. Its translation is CASSLVLRAAFF.

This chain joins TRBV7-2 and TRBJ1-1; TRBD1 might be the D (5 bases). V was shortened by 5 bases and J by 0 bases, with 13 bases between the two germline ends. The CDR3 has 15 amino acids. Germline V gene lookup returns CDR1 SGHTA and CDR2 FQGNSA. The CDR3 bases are TGTGCCAGCAGCCTGGGGGGTGGGATGAACACTGAAGCTTTCTTT. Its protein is CASSLGGGMNTEAFF.

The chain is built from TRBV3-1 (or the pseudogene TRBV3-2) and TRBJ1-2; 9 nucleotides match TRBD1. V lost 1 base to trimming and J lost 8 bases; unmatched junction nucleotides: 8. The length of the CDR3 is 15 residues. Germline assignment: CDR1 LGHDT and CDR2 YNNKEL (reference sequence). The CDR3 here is CASSQGGTGLWGYTF. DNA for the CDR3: TGTGCCAGCAGCCAAGGAGGGACAGGGCTATGGGGCTACACCTTC.

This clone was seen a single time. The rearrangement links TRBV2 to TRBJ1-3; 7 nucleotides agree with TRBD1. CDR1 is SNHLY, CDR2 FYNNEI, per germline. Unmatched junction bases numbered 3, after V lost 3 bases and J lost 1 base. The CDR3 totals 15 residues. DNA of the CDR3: TGTGCCAGCAGTGAGGGACAGCCATCTGGAAACACCATATATTTT. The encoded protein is CASSEGQPSGNTIYF.

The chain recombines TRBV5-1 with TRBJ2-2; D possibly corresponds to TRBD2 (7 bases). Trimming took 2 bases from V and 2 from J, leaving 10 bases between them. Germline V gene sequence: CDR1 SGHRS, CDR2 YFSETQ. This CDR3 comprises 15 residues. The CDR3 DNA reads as TGCGCCAGCAGCTTCGCGGGGGCTAACACCGGGGAGCTGTTTTTT. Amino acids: CASSFAGANTGELFF. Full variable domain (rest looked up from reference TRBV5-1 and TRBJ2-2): KAGVTQTPRYLIKTRGQQVTLSCSPISGHRSVSWYQQTPGQGLQFLFEYFSETQRNKGNFPGRFSGRQFSNSRSEMNVSTLELGDSALYLCASSFAGANTGELFFGEGSRLTVL.